The next 23 T cell receptor beta chains were all read from a single sample in a study of blood T cell repertoires in COVID-19. TCRdb's copy holds only in-frame clones and misses some; the assay was immunoSEQ multiplex PCR. The sample lists some 55,000 clones, approximately 90% seen once, with approximately 2.8% in the top ten. The sequenced sample consisted of peripheral blood. Source of these receptors: a human donor in a cohort sampled during active COVID-19.

This chain joins TRBV11-2 and TRBJ2-5; tentative D call: TRBD2 (6 bases). CDR3 size: 14 residues. The V and J ends lost 6 bases and 1 base respectively, with 12 bases between them. The germline V gene encodes CDR1 SGHAT and CDR2 FQNNGV. CDR3 region: CASSSSGFQETQYF. The DNA for the CDR3 is TGTGCCAGCAGTAGTAGCGGATTCCAAGAGACCCAGTACTTC.

The V gene is TRBV6-6, the J gene TRBJ2-2, with D perhaps matching TRBD1 (7 bases). V was trimmed by 4 bases and J by 7 bases, leaving 13 bases between them. The CDR3 runs to 14 residues. CDR1 and CDR2 (germline): MNHNY, SVGAGI (reference sequence). The CDR3 sequence is CASSLQGRNGELFF. As DNA, the CDR3 is TGTGCCAGCAGTTTACAGGGGAGGAACGGGGAGCTGTTTTTT.

The rearrangement links TRBV6-5 to TRBJ1-5; D may be TRBD1 (5 bases). The CDR3 contains 12 residues. Germline CDR1 is MNHEY and CDR2 is SVGAGI. With 6 bases removed from V and 4 bases from J, the gap between germline ends came to 7 bases. CDR3 residues: CASRGGNQPQHF. The CDR3, as DNA: TGTGCCAGCAGGGGGGGAAATCAGCCCCAGCATTTT.

The chain employs TRBV27 and TRBJ2-3; D is uncertain. Germline loops: CDR1 MNHEY, CDR2 SMNVEV (reference sequence). The CDR3 runs 12 residues. V gave up 10 bases and J gave up 6 bases, with 14 bases separating them. In DNA form, the CDR3 reads TGTGCCACCCTCGGTCGTCTGGATACGCAGTATTTT. Translated, it gives CATLGRLDTQYF.

This clone was picked up one time. The chain combines TRBV13 with TRBJ2-3; D may be TRBD2 (5 bases). Germline assignment: CDR1 PRHDT and CDR2 FYEKMQ (reference sequence). The CDR3 extends over 16 amino acids. V was shortened by 0 bases and J by 1 base, with 11 bases between the two germline ends. CDR3 region: CASSLGGRRGTDTQYF. In DNA form, the CDR3 reads TGTGCCAGCAGCTTAGGAGGGAGACGTGGCACAGATACGCAGTATTTT.

The table lists this clone with a count of one. The V and J genes are TRBV5-1 and TRBJ1-2; TRBD1 matches 7 bases. From germline, CDR1 is SGHRS and CDR2 YFSETQ. Losses at the gene ends were 2 bases for V and 3 bases for J; bases not matched to a gene: 7. The CDR3 length is 15 residues. The CDR3 DNA sequence: TGCGCCAGCAGCTTCGGGACAGACAGGGACTATGGCTACACCTTC. Protein product: CASSFGTDRDYGYTF.

V is TRBV18 and J is TRBJ1-1, with unresolved D. Trimming left V 2 bases short and J 0 bases short, with 10 bases between. This CDR3 spans 15 amino acids. Germline V gives CDR1 KGHSH, CDR2 LQKENI. The chain's CDR3 is CASSPEEDMNTEAFF. CDR3 DNA sequence: TGTGCCAGCTCACCAGAAGAGGATATGAACACTGAAGCTTTCTTT.

The chain combines TRBV20-1 with TRBJ1-3; the match to TRBD1 covers 8 bases. The germline CDR1 and CDR2 sequences are DFQATT and SNEGSKA (reference sequence). There are 15 residues in the CDR3. V lost 3 bases to trimming and J lost 2 bases; unmatched junction nucleotides: 6. The CDR3 loop reads CSASHGQGAGNTIYF. The CDR3 nucleotides read TGCAGTGCTAGTCATGGACAGGGAGCTGGAAACACCATATATTTT.

This rearrangement joins TRBV7-2 to TRBJ2-2, with unresolved D. This CDR3 is built from 13 residues. CDR1 is SGHTA, CDR2 FQGNSA, per germline. The germline V and J ends were trimmed by 3 bases and 5 bases, with 7 bases remaining between them. CDR3 coding DNA: TGTGCCAGCAGCTTGGTAACTACCGGGGAGCTGTTTTTT. This gives the protein CASSLVTTGELFF.

This chain joins TRBV7-9 and TRBJ1-4, with TRBD1 identical over 8 bases. After removal of 5 bases from V and 7 bases from J, the junction contained 3 bases not matched to a gene. CDR1 is SEHNR, CDR2 FQNEAQ, per germline (reference sequence). The CDR3 has 13 amino acids. The CDR3 here is CASSRDRGEKLFF. In nucleotides, the CDR3 is TGTGCCAGCAGCAGAGACAGGGGTGAAAAACTGTTTTTT.

This chain uses TRBV15 with TRBJ2-5; 8 positions agree with TRBD2. With V trimmed by 4 bases and J by 5 bases, 12 bases remained unmatched. This CDR3 comprises 16 residues. Germline loops: CDR1 LNHNV, CDR2 YYDKDF (reference sequence). The CDR3: CATSISTAGDLETQYF. The CDR3 bases are TGTGCCACCAGCATATCAACAGCGGGGGATTTGGAGACCCAGTACTTC.

The chain carries TRBV6-5 and TRBJ2-5, with 7 bases that match TRBD1. V lost 5 bases to trimming and J lost 5 bases; unmatched junction nucleotides: 11. Germline values: CDR1 MNHEY, CDR2 SVGAGI. This CDR3 contains 15 residues. The CDR3 here is CASSSRDRERETQYF. The CDR3 bases are TGTGCCAGCAGTAGCAGAGACAGGGAGAGGGAGACCCAGTACTTC.

This CDR3 is CASSLAGGLRRGWDTQYF. DNA for the CDR3: TGTGCCAGCAGCTTAGCGGGGGGGCTACGTAGAGGTTGGGATACGCAGTATTTT. The gene calls are TRBV7-2 and TRBJ2-3; the D gene is possibly TRBD2 (7 bases). Germline loops: CDR1 SGHTA, CDR2 FQGNSA. The V gene lost 0 bases and the J gene lost 6 bases, with 22 bases spanning the gap. CDR3 length equals 18 residues.

The chain has TRBV14 and TRBJ2-1, with D tentatively TRBD2 (6 bases). The germline gives CDR1 SGHDN, CDR2 FVKESK. This CDR3 comprises 17 residues. V dropped 1 base and J dropped 7 bases, with 20 bases sitting between them. CDR3 coding DNA: TGTGCCAGCAGCCAAGCGGAGGGGACCGCGGTCGGAAATGAGCAGTTCTTC. Residues: CASSQAEGTAVGNEQFF.

This clone was seen more than once but under ten times. This chain uses TRBV7-9 with TRBJ1-2, with 11 bases matching TRBD1. CDR3 length: 15 amino acids. Germline CDR1 is SEHNR and CDR2 is FQNEAQ (reference sequence). The V gene end was trimmed by 4 bases and the J gene end by 8 bases; junction bases not matched to a gene: 9. This CDR3 reads CASSSLGDRGIGYTF. As DNA, the CDR3 is TGTGCCAGCAGCTCCCTCGGGGACAGGGGGATAGGCTACACCTTC. Using reference TRBV7-9 and TRBJ1-2 for the parts outside the CDR3, the full variable domain is DTGVSQNPRHKITKRGQNVTFRCDPISEHNRLYWYRQTLGQGPEFLTYFQNEAQLEKSRLLSDRFSAERPKGSFSTLEIQRTEQGDSAMYLCASSSLGDRGIGYTFGSGTRLTVV.

The chain links TRBV5-1 to TRBJ1-6; TRBD1 matches at 7 bases. The CDR3 has 14 amino acids. Germline V gives CDR1 SGHRS, CDR2 YFSETQ. The V and J ends lost 4 bases and 10 bases, in that order; junction bases with no gene match: 8. CDR3 loop: CASSVNRGGSPLHF. As DNA, the CDR3 is TGCGCCAGCAGCGTAAACAGGGGAGGCTCACCCCTCCACTTT.

This chain uses TRBV6-6 with TRBJ1-4; no firm D call. V lost 7 bases and J 8 bases, leaving 14 bases between the germline ends. The V gene's germline CDR1 is MNHNY and CDR2 SVGAGI (reference sequence). This CDR3 is 13 amino acids long. The DNA of the CDR3 is TGTGCCAGCAAGCTGCAGCCCGGGGAAAAACTGTTTTTT. This encodes CASKLQPGEKLFF.

The gene calls are TRBV2 and TRBJ1-2; 7 bases map to TRBD1. Trimming at V came to 4 bases and at J to 7 bases, leaving 3 bases not matched to a gene. The CDR3 loop spans 12 amino acids. Germline V gene sequence: CDR1 SNHLY, CDR2 FYNNEI. CDR3 region: CASSGQGVGYTF. The CDR3 nucleotides are TGTGCCAGCAGTGGGCAGGGGGTTGGCTACACCTTC.

This clone was observed a single time. The gene calls are TRBV6-6 and TRBJ1-5, with D unclear. Germline V lookup: CDR1 MNHNY, CDR2 SVGAGI (reference sequence). V gave up 3 bases and J gave up 6 bases, with 12 bases separating them. The CDR3 is 14 residues long. CDR3 sequence (DNA): TGTGCCAGCAGTTATGCGGTATCCACTCAGCCCCAGCATTTT. As protein: CASSYAVSTQPQHF.

Here the CDR3 DNA reads TGTGCCAGCAGTTCACTCGGGACTAGCGGGATCTACGAGCAGTACTTC. Its translation: CASSSLGTSGIYEQYF. The chain is built from TRBV28 and TRBJ2-7; 13 nucleotides align to TRBD2. From germline, CDR1 is MDHEN and CDR2 SYDVKM. The CDR3 is 16 amino acids. J lost 3 bases, V lost 4 bases, and 6 bases had no gene match.

This chain joins TRBV7-3 and TRBJ1-1; 8 bases agree with TRBD1. The CDR3 sequence is 14 residues long. V lost 5 bases to trimming and J lost 5 bases; unmatched junction nucleotides: 7. Germline lookup yields CDR1 SGHTA and CDR2 FQGTGA. Here the CDR3 DNA reads TGTGCCAGCAGCCCAAGACAGGGGTTGACTGAAGCTTTCTTT. As protein: CASSPRQGLTEAFF.

CDR3 nucleotide sequence: TGCGCCAGCAGTGAGTCCAGGGGAGGAAACACCATATATTTT. Amino acids: CASSESRGGNTIYF. The V gene is TRBV10-1, the J gene TRBJ1-3, with TRBD1 as a possible D gene (6 bases). This CDR3 has 14 amino acids. Germline-derived CDR1 and CDR2 are WNHNN and SYGVQD (reference sequence). V was trimmed by 0 bases and J by 4 bases, leaving 7 bases between them.

This clone has a single count. This chain connects TRBV3-1 (or the pseudogene TRBV3-2) to TRBJ1-1; 7 bases are shared with TRBD1. CDR1 is LGHDT and CDR2 is YNNKEL in the germline V gene (reference sequence). V lost 1 base to trimming and J lost 5 bases; unmatched junction nucleotides: 7. This CDR3 contains 15 residues. The CDR3 coding sequence is TGTGCCAGCAGCCAAGGAGGGGGCGGGGCGACTGAAGCTTTCTTT. It specifies CASSQGGGGATEAFF.